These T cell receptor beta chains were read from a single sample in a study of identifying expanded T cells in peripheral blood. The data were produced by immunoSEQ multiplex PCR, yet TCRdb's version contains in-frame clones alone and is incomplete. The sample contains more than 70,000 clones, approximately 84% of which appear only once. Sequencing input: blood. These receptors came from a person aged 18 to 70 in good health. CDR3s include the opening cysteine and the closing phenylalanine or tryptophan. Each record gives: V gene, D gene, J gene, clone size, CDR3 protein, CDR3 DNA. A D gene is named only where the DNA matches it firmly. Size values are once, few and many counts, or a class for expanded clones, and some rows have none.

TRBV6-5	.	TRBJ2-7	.	CASSFRTAAYEQYF	TGTGCCAGCAGTTTTCGGACAGCAGCCTACGAGCAGTACTTC
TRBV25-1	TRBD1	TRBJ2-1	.	CASSQDRGPYNEQFF	TGTGCCAGCAGCCAGGACAGGGGTCCCTACAATGAGCAGTTCTTC
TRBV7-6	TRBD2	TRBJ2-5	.	CASSLKLAGDLQETQYF	TGTGCCAGCAGCTTAAAGTTAGCGGGGGATTTGCAAGAGACCCAGTACTTC
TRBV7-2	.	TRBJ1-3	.	CASSSNSGNTIYF	TGTGCCAGCAGTTCCAACAGTGGAAACACCATATATTTT
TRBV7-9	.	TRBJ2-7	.	CASSAPSGTPSYEQYF	TGTGCCAGCAGCGCCCCCTCCGGGACACCCTCCTACGAGCAGTACTTC
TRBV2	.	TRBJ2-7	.	CASTGTLTGYEQYF	TGTGCCAGCACCGGAACTCTGACAGGCTACGAGCAGTACTTC
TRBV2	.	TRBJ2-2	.	CASSEDGTAPSGELFF	TGTGCCAGCAGTGAAGACGGGACGGCCCCTTCGGGGGAGCTGTTTTTT
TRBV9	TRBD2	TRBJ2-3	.	CASSPGGGWADTQYF	TGTGCCAGCAGCCCGGGGGGGGGCTGGGCAGATACGCAGTATTTT
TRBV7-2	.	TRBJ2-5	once	CASSPSSNRQETQYF	TGTGCCAGCAGCCCCTCTAGTAACCGACAAGAGACCCAGTACTTC
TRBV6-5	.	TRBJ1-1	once	CASSSSYRSAFF	TGTGCCAGCAGTTCATCCTACAGGTCGGCTTTCTTT
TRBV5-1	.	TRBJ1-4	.	CASSLVGGANEKLFF	TGCGCCAGCAGCTTGGTTGGGGGGGCTAATGAAAAACTGTTTTTT
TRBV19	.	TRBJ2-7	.	CASSIPGTSYEQYF	TGTGCCAGTAGTATTCCCGGGACCTCCTACGAGCAGTACTTC
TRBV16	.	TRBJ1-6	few	CASSSQNRNSPLHF	TGTGCCAGCAGCTCCCAGAACAGGAATTCACCCCTCCACTTT
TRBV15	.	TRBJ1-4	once	CATSSQGEKLFF	TGTGCCACCAGCAGCCAGGGTGAAAAACTGTTTTTT
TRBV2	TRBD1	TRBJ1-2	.	CASSGDSYGYTF	TGTGCCAGCAGTGGGGACAGCTATGGCTACACCTTC
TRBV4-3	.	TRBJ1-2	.	CASSPGVSFGYTF	TGCGCCAGCAGCCCAGGGGTTTCATTTGGCTACACCTTC
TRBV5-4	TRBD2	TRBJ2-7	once	CASSYSGLVQGYEQYF	TGTGCCAGCAGCTATTCGGGACTAGTACAGGGCTACGAGCAGTACTTC
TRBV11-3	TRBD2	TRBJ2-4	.	CASSLGGVGKNIQYF	TGTGCCAGCAGCTTGGGAGGGGTTGGCAAAAACATTCAGTACTTC
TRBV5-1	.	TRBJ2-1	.	CASSLNRDSQYNEQFF	TGCGCCAGCAGCCTGAACCGGGACTCCCAATACAATGAGCAGTTCTTC
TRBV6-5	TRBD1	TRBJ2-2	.	CASSTGTGGAELFF	TGTGCCAGCAGTACCGGGACAGGGGGCGCAGAGCTGTTTTTT
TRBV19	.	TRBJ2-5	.	CASSGTKQETQYF	TGTGCCAGTAGTGGAACTAAACAAGAGACCCAGTACTTC
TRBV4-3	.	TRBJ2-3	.	CASSQVPGTLTDTQYF	TGCGCCAGCAGCCAAGTCCCGGGGACCCTCACAGATACGCAGTATTTT
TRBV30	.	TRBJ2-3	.	CAWSRLSTDTQYF	TGTGCCTGGAGTCGGTTGAGCACAGATACGCAGTATTTT
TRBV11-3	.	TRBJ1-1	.	CASRREEVSTEAFF	TGTGCCAGCAGAAGGGAGGAGGTCAGCACTGAAGCTTTCTTT
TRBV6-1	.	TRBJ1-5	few	CASSKGRGDRNQPQHF	TGTGCCAGCAGTAAAGGCAGAGGGGATCGAAATCAGCCCCAGCATTTT
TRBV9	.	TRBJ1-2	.	CASRGWYVGRGYGYTF	TGTGCCAGCAGAGGATGGTATGTAGGGCGCGGCTATGGCTACACCTTC
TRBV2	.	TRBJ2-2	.	CASSEPGSGELFF	TGTGCCAGCAGTGAACCCGGGTCCGGGGAGCTGTTTTTT
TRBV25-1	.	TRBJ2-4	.	CASSESGPNIQYF	TGTGCCAGCAGTGAATCCGGCCCCAACATTCAGTACTTC
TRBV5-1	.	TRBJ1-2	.	CASSFGDLSEGYTF	TGCGCCAGCAGCTTCGGGGACCTCTCGGAGGGCTACACCTTC
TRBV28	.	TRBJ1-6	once	CASTQERTYNSPLHF	TGTGCCAGCACCCAAGAGAGAACCTATAATTCACCCCTCCACTTT
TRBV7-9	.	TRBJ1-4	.	CASSFGQRLNEKLFF	TGTGCCAGCAGCTTTGGCCAGAGACTAAATGAAAAACTGTTTTTT
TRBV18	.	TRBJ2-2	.	CASSRVELRTGELFF	TGTGCCAGCTCACGGGTAGAACTCCGGACCGGGGAGCTGTTTTTT
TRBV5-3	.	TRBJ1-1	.	CARSLGCAVAEAFF	TGTGCCAGAAGCTTGGGTTGTGCGGTAGCTGAAGCTTTCTTT
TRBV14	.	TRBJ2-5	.	CASSPGLTMTQYF	TGTGCCAGCAGTCCCGGGTTAACAATGACCCAGTACTTC
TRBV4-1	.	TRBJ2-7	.	CASRSTAGEQYF	TGCGCCAGCAGATCAACGGCGGGCGAGCAGTACTTC
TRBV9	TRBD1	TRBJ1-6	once	CASSGQVTGGNSPLHF	TGTGCCAGCAGCGGACAAGTCACAGGGGGTAATTCACCCCTCCACTTT
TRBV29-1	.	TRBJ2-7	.	CSVGRSPALRDGEQYF	TGCAGCGTTGGGAGGAGCCCGGCCCTCCGAGATGGCGAGCAGTACTTC
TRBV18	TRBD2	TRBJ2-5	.	CASRNQAGSGETQYF	TGTGCCAGCCGGAATCAAGCGGGGTCCGGGGAGACCCAGTACTTC
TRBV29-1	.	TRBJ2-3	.	CRAPGAGRIPDFTDTQYF	TGCAGGGCCCCCGGGGCGGGTCGGATACCTGACTTCACAGATACGCAGTATTTT